This passage covers 27 T cell receptor beta chains from one sample sequenced in a study of a mutant IDH1 vaccine in newly diagnosed glioma. Regarding time point: week 11, during vaccination. In every dose of vaccine, 300 ug of mutant IDH1 20-mer peptide was given alongside topical imiquimod. Clones were read by immunoSEQ multiplex PCR, and TCRdb kept only the in-frame ones, dropping some. Of 35,000 to 50,000 clones listed, around 84% are singletons. The antigens of these receptors remain unknown. The sequences come from PBMCs, collected from a glioma patient whose treatment included an IDH1 peptide vaccine. The receptors originated from a man aged 40-49 years with glioma.

The chain links TRBV5-1 to TRBJ1-2, with 7 bases fitting TRBD1. The CDR3 runs 14 residues. Germline CDR1 reads SGHRS; CDR2 reads YFSETQ. V lost 6 bases, J lost 4 bases, and 9 bases stayed unmatched. CDR3 sequence reads: CASTTGTVGYGYTF. The CDR3 DNA is TGCGCCAGCACGACAGGGACGGTAGGCTATGGCTACACCTTC. Complete variable domain (other parts from reference TRBV5-1 and TRBJ1-2): KAGVTQTPRYLIKTRGQQVTLSCSPISGHRSVSWYQQTPGQGLQFLFEYFSETQRNKGNFPGRFSGRQFSNSRSEMNVSTLELGDSALYLCASTTGTVGYGYTFGSGTRLTVV.

V is TRBV6-1 and J is TRBJ1-1; possibly TRBD1 for D (6 bases). This CDR3 has 14 residues. Germline assignment: CDR1 MNHNS and CDR2 SASEGT. Trimming cost V 5 bases and J 4 bases, with 14 bases left between them. The CDR3 loop is CASSLQGLGTEAFF. For the CDR3, the DNA is TGTGCCAGCAGTCTACAGGGACTGGGCACTGAAGCTTTCTTT.

The CDR3 bases are TGTGCCATCAGGCTAGCGGGGAACTACAATGAGCAGTTCTTC. Protein sequence: CAIRLAGNYNEQFF. V gene TRBV10-3 combines with J gene TRBJ2-1; 9 bases match TRBD2. Germline-derived CDR1 and CDR2 are ENHRY and SYGVKD. This CDR3 has 14 amino acids. With 6 bases clipped from V and 3 bases from J, the junction kept 3 bases outside the gene matches.

The J gene is TRBJ2-7, the V gene TRBV7-2; 8 nucleotides line up with TRBD2. The CDR3 is made up of 17 amino acids. CDR1 and CDR2 from the germline V gene are SGHTA and FQGNSA. J lost 2 bases, V lost 2 bases, and 11 bases had no gene match. CDR3 sequence: CASSLNLAGSGTYEQYF. DNA of the CDR3: TGTGCCAGCAGCTTAAACCTAGCGGGTTCGGGAACCTACGAGCAGTACTTC.

This clone has just one count. The V call is TRBV5-8, the J call TRBJ1-5; 8 bases match TRBD1. Germline V lookup: CDR1 SGHTS, CDR2 YDEGEE. The trim removed 4 bases at V and 1 base at J, leaving 4 bases unmatched. This CDR3 contains 15 residues. CDR3 sequence (DNA): TGTGCCAGCAGCCGACAGGGGATGAGCAATCAGCCCCAGCATTTT. This encodes CASSRQGMSNQPQHF.

This clone was counted only a few times. The V and J genes are TRBV5-1 and TRBJ1-5; D is undetermined. CDR3 length: 13 residues. CDR1 and CDR2 (germline): SGHRS, YFSETQ. Between the trimmed V and J ends, which lost 2 bases and 6 bases, there was a span of 9 bases. The CDR3: CASSFEGGQPQHF. Written as DNA, the CDR3 is TGCGCCAGCAGCTTCGAGGGCGGTCAGCCCCAGCATTTT.

This clone rates as medium-sized. Other DNA sequences in this specimen translate into the identical CDR3. The chain has TRBV19 and TRBJ1-5; D may be TRBD1 (5 bases). V lost 5 bases, J lost 7 bases, and 15 bases lay in between. CDR3 length: 14 residues. The germline gives CDR1 LNHDA, CDR2 SQIVND (reference sequence). The CDR3, as DNA: TGTGCCAGTAGTCCACAAGGGCGGGGGCAGCCCCAGCATTTT. This codes for CASSPQGRGQPQHF.

The V gene is TRBV11-2, the J gene TRBJ2-7; D is undetermined. The CDR3 has 14 amino acids. CDR1 and CDR2 from the germline V gene are SGHAT and FQNNGV. Deletions cut 5 bases from V and 0 bases from J, with 11 bases between. The CDR3 DNA sequence: TGTGCCAGCAGCAAGGGCCACAGCTCCTACGAGCAGTACTTC. It specifies CASSKGHSSYEQYF.

The rearrangement joins TRBV5-1 to TRBJ2-3; no reliable D call. V lost 0 bases and J 6 bases, leaving 17 bases between the germline ends. This CDR3 spans 16 amino acids. Germline lookup yields CDR1 SGHRS and CDR2 YFSETQ. CDR3 bases: TGCGCCAGCAGCTTGGCCGGGCAACTGAGTGAGGATACGCAGTATTTT. It yields the protein CASSLAGQLSEDTQYF. The complete variable domain, with remaining parts taken from reference TRBV5-1 and TRBJ2-3, reads KAGVTQTPRYLIKTRGQQVTLSCSPISGHRSVSWYQQTPGQGLQFLFEYFSETQRNKGNFPGRFSGRQFSNSRSEMNVSTLELGDSALYLCASSLAGQLSEDTQYFGPGTRLTVL.

The rearrangement joins TRBV9 to TRBJ2-7; TRBD2 matches at 7 bases. The V gene's germline CDR1 is SGDLS and CDR2 YYNGEE. V shed 3 bases, J shed 3 bases, and the junction held 9 bases outside the gene matches. This CDR3 is built from 15 residues. The CDR3 protein is CASSESGETYYEQYF. CDR3 DNA sequence: TGTGCCAGCAGCGAAAGCGGGGAAACTTACTACGAGCAGTACTTC.

A few counts support this clone. This chain links TRBV14 with TRBJ2-2; D is perhaps TRBD2 (6 bases). Germline loops: CDR1 SGHDN, CDR2 FVKESK. V lost 0 bases and J 5 bases, leaving 16 bases between the germline ends. The CDR3 has 17 residues. The CDR3: CASSQETGAPVTGELFF. The CDR3 region has the DNA TGTGCCAGCAGCCAAGAAACGGGAGCTCCAGTGACCGGGGAGCTGTTTTTT.

The chain employs TRBV6-5 and TRBJ2-7; 8 bases align to TRBD1. The CDR3 has 15 residues. The J segment lost 0 bases and the V segment lost 6 bases, leaving 7 bases of the junction unmatched. Germline V gene sequence: CDR1 MNHEY, CDR2 SVGAGI. The CDR3 region is CASRGRQGSSYEQYF. For the CDR3, the DNA is TGTGCCAGCAGGGGAAGACAGGGGAGCTCCTACGAGCAGTACTTC.

The chain couples TRBV27 to TRBJ1-1; D not certain. V was trimmed by 5 bases and J by 7 bases, leaving 11 bases between them. This CDR3 is 12 amino acids long. CDR1 is MNHEY, CDR2 SMNVEV, per germline (reference sequence). CDR3 amino acids: CASSNSGIEAFF. CDR3 nucleotide sequence: TGTGCCAGCAGTAACTCCGGGATTGAAGCTTTCTTT.

This CDR3 reads CASSPIHEQGNTIYF. Written as DNA, the CDR3 is TGTGCCAGCAGCCCGATACACGAACAAGGAAACACCATATATTTT. The chain joins TRBV5-4 to TRBJ1-3; D ambiguous. CDR1 and CDR2 (germline): SGHNT, YYREEE (reference sequence). The CDR3 has 15 residues. V shed 4 bases and J shed 4 bases, with 15 bases lying between them.

The rearrangement uses TRBV2 and TRBJ1-4; no clear D gene. V was shortened by 7 bases and J by 6 bases, with 12 bases between the two germline ends. CDR1 SNHLY and CDR2 FYNNEI come from the germline V gene. This CDR3 spans 13 amino acids. In nucleotides, the CDR3 is TGTGCCAGCAAACGCGGGTGGGATGAAAAACTGTTTTTT. It translates to CASKRGWDEKLFF.

The chain carries TRBV18 and TRBJ1-3, with 7 bases that match TRBD1. V was pared by 5 bases and J by 0 bases, with 1 base of the junction left unmatched. CDR3 length: 14 amino acids. Germline values: CDR1 KGHSH, CDR2 LQKENI. This CDR3 reads CASSRDSSGNTIYF. CDR3 sequence (DNA): TGTGCCAGCTCAAGGGACAGCTCTGGAAACACCATATATTTT.

The rearrangement uses TRBV19 and TRBJ2-7, with D hard to call. The CDR3 runs to 14 residues. Germline CDR1 is LNHDA and CDR2 is SQIVND (reference sequence). Trimming cost V 3 bases and J 0 bases, with 9 bases left between them. The CDR3 here is CASSISESSYEQYF. The CDR3 DNA reads as TGTGCCAGTAGTATTTCCGAGAGCTCCTACGAGCAGTACTTC.

The genes are TRBV29-1 and TRBJ2-5; D gene ambiguous. Trimming stripped 4 bases from V and 2 bases from J, with 14 bases between. The CDR3 sequence is 14 residues long. Germline CDR1 SQVTM, CDR2 ANQGSEA. The CDR3 protein is CSVASRLVQETQYF. CDR3 DNA sequence: TGCAGCGTTGCGTCGCGATTGGTGCAAGAGACCCAGTACTTC.

This chain connects TRBV28 to TRBJ1-5, with 7 bases lining up with TRBD1. The CDR3 is 15 residues long. Germline CDR1 is MDHEN and CDR2 is SYDVKM. V dropped 3 bases and J dropped 2; count of bases not matched to a gene: 4. The CDR3 region has the DNA TGTGCCAGCAGTTTCAGGGGGAGTCGCAATCAGCCCCAGCATTTT. Translating gives CASSFRGSRNQPQHF.

The chain combines TRBV5-1 with TRBJ2-7, with no clear D. With 0 bases removed from V and 1 base from J, the gap between germline ends came to 5 bases. The CDR3 consists of 13 residues. The germline gives CDR1 SGHRS, CDR2 YFSETQ. CDR3 loop: CASSLVGSYEQYF. CDR3 nucleotide sequence: TGCGCCAGCAGCTTGGTGGGATCCTACGAGCAGTACTTC.

The V call is TRBV29-1, the J call TRBJ2-5, with D perhaps TRBD2 (5 bases). Per the germline V gene, CDR1 is SQVTM and CDR2 is ANQGSEA. Trimming pared 3 bases from V and 5 bases from J, leaving 10 bases between. The length of the CDR3 is 12 residues. The CDR3 nucleotides read TGCAGCGTTGATCGGGGTCGGGAGACCCAGTACTTC. This sequence encodes CSVDRGRETQYF. Variable domain in full (rest from reference TRBV29-1 and TRBJ2-5): SAVISQKPSRDICQRGTSLTIQCQVDSQVTMMFWYRQQPGQSLTLIATANQGSEATYESGFVIDKFPISRPNLTFSTLTVSNMSPEDSSIYLCSVDRGRETQYFGPGTRLLVL.

J is TRBJ1-4 and V is TRBV25-1; 7 positions agree with TRBD1. This CDR3 has 14 amino acids. V was clipped by 4 bases and J by 7 bases; unmatched bases: 6. Per the germline V gene, CDR1 is MGHDK and CDR2 is SYGVNS. CDR3 DNA: TGTGCCAGCAGTGGACAGGGCGGGAGTGAAAAACTGTTTTTT. Translation gives CASSGQGGSEKLFF.

The chain employs TRBV6-4 and TRBJ2-3; no reliable D call. The CDR3 length is 14 residues. V lost 2 bases to trimming and J lost 3 bases, with 9 bases between them. Germline V lookup: CDR1 MRHNA, CDR2 SNTAGT. The DNA of the CDR3 is TGTGCCAGCAGTGACCTCCCAGGAACAGATACGCAGTATTTT. It translates to CASSDLPGTDTQYF.

This chain links TRBV9 with TRBJ2-2; D not certain. V lost 0 bases to trimming and J lost 3 bases, with 9 bases between them. Germline V gene data show CDR1 as SGDLS and CDR2 as YYNGEE. The CDR3 runs 15 residues. Here the CDR3 reads CASSVAASDTGELFF. CDR3 bases: TGTGCCAGCAGCGTAGCAGCGTCCGACACCGGGGAGCTGTTTTTT. The whole variable domain, filled in from reference TRBV9 and TRBJ2-2, reads DSGVTQTPKHLITATGQRVTLRCSPRSGDLSVYWYQQSLDQGLQFLIQYYNGEERAKGNILERFSAQQFPDLHSELNLSSLELGDSALYFCASSVAASDTGELFFGEGSRLTVL.

The chain links TRBV5-1 to TRBJ1-3; D is unclear. This CDR3 comprises 13 residues. Trimming removed 4 bases from V and 0 bases from J, with 5 bases in between. Germline CDR1 is SGHRS and CDR2 is YFSETQ. The CDR3 protein is CASSESSGNTIYF. The CDR3 DNA reads as TGCGCCAGCAGCGAAAGCTCTGGAAACACCATATATTTT.

This clone was picked up one time. The rearrangement joins TRBV25-1 to TRBJ2-2, with D possibly matching TRBD1 (5 bases). The germline V gene encodes CDR1 MGHDK and CDR2 SYGVNS. The V and J ends lost 2 bases and 3 bases respectively, with 7 bases between them. This CDR3 has 14 residues. In DNA, the CDR3 is TGTGCCAGCAGTGAACCCAGGGACACCGGGGAGCTGTTTTTT. This codes for CASSEPRDTGELFF.

The genes are TRBV19 and TRBJ1-1; 10 bases line up with TRBD1. This CDR3 comprises 14 residues. After removal of 4 bases from V and 2 bases from J, the junction contained 1 base not matched to a gene. Germline V CDR1 and CDR2: LNHDA, SQIVND (reference sequence). The DNA of the CDR3 is TGTGCCAGTAGTAGGGACAGGGGTAACACTGAAGCTTTCTTT. It yields the protein CASSRDRGNTEAFF.